This T cell receptor (beta chain) was captured in a study of PD-1 blockade in classical Hodgkin lymphoma. Study results and limitations: CD4+ TCR diversity, unlike CD8+, rose significantly by C4D1. Complete responders started with a diversity level that resembled newly diagnosed patients at baseline.

Specified time point: cycle 4 day 1 (C4D1), after 5 to 7 weeks of nivolumab. All patients relapsed after autologous stem cell transplantation, and brentuximab vedotin exposure varied. About this clone: What it binds is unknown.

Profiling relied on immunoSEQ multiplex PCR, and the TCRdb table lists in-frame clones only, not all of them. The sample carries some 90,000 clones, 78% recorded once. The ends were cut back, 2 bases at V and 1 base at J, with 7 bases in the middle. The CDR3 spans 13 residues. CDR1 is SGHDT and CDR2 is YYEEEE in the germline V gene. J is TRBJ2-7 and V is TRBV5-6, with D unclear. The sample here was peripheral blood mononuclear cells (PBMCs), taken before the fourth cycle of nivolumab. The source is a human donor with classical Hodgkin lymphoma. The CDR3 bases are TGTGCCAGCAGCTTAACCGGTTCCTACGAGCAGTACTTC. As protein: CASSLTGSYEQYF.